The clone carrying this T cell receptor beta chain was found many times. According to the study, TCR beta libraries were built with iRepertoire HTBI primers and CDR3-region Arm-PCR. MiXCR, applied by TCRdb to the multiplex PCR reads, yields one record per CDR3 protein. Of approximately 470,000 distinct CDR3 sequences listed, 15% to 20% are singletons. Per germline, CDR1 KGHDR and CDR2 SFDVKD. The CDR3 covers 15 residues. J gave up 3 bases and V 3 bases, and 6 bases lay outside the gene matches. This sample stems from a study of regulatory T cells in long-lasting Graves disease. Time point defined: newly diagnosed GD, antithyroid drugs for less than 3 months. With RNA extracted from PBMCs as input, the TCR library was made. The data were also submitted as part of a second study, on T cells in Graves' hyperthyroidism and ophthalmopathy.

The clonotype was recovered from a man between 40 and 49 years old with Graves disease. This material consisted of peripheral blood mononuclear cells (PBMCs), taken at new diagnosis, from a patient treated with antithyroid drugs. The chain links TRBV24-1 to TRBJ1-2; the match to TRBD1 covers 7 bases. The CDR3 is CATSDPQGRDYGYTF. The CDR3 region has the DNA TGTGCCACCAGTGATCCACAGGGGAGGGACTATGGCTACACCTTC.